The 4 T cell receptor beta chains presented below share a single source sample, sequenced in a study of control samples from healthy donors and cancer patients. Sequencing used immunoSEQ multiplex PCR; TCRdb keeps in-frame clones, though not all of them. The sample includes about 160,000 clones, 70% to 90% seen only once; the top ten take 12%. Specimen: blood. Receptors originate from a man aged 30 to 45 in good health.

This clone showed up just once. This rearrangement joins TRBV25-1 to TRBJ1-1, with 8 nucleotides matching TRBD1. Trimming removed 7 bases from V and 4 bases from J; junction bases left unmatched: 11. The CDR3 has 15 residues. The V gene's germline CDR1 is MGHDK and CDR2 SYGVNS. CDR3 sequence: CASTPDRGVGTEAFF. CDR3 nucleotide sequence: TGTGCCAGCACCCCTGACAGGGGTGTGGGCACTGAAGCTTTCTTT.

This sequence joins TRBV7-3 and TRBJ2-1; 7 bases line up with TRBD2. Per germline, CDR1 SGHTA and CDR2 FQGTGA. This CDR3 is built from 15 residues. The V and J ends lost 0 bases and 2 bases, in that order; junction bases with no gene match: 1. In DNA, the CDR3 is TGTGCCAGCAGCTTAACAGCGGGGACCTACAATGAGCAGTTCTTC. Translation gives CASSLTAGTYNEQFF.

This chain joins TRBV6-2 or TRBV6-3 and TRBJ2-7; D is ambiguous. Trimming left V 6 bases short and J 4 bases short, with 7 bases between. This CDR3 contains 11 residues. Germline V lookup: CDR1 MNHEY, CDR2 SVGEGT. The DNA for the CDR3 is TGTGCCAGCAGCCAACATTACGAGCAGTACTTC. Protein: CASSQHYEQYF.

CDR3 sequence (DNA): TGTGCCAGCAGTGAAGAGACGGGCTACACCTTC. It translates to CASSEETGYTF. The chain joins TRBV2 to TRBJ1-2; D gene unclear. Germline V lookup: CDR1 SNHLY, CDR2 FYNNEI. V was clipped by 1 base and J by 8 bases, with 5 bases between them. This CDR3 has 11 residues.